These 5 T cell receptor beta chains originate from one sample sequenced in a study of OX40 agonist ivuxolimab in advanced cancers. The library was produced with the immunoSEQ multiplex PCR assay. This is the immuneACCESS table as TCRdb keeps it, with only in-frame sequences that have V and J called. A part of the clones is gone; compared with another copy, unresolved V genes explain less than half, and the rest is unexplained. This sample holds roughly 70,000 clones; around 80% were observed only once. About 1.1% of the sample goes to the ten largest clones. The starting material was CD4+ or CD8+ T cells sorted from blood, obtained in a trial of the OX40 agonist ivuxolimab. All receptors come from an adult with an advanced solid tumor such as melanoma, head and neck, liver or kidney cancer.

Worth noting for this clone: One junction end does not reproduce the germline sequence, and a read error may be involved. The CDR3 nucleotides read TGTGCCAACAGCTTAAGTGGGGGAGAGAACACTGAAGCTTTCTTT. It encodes CANSLSGGENTEAFF. This chain links TRBV7-6 with TRBJ1-1; tentative D call: TRBD1 (5 bases). The CDR3 contains 15 residues. Germline V gene data show CDR1 as SGHVS and CDR2 as FNYEAQ.

This clone was observed a single time. CDR3 sequence: CASSLVGGLNSPLHF. CDR3 coding DNA: TGTGCCAGCAGCTTAGTGGGGGGGCTTAATTCACCCCTCCACTTT. The chain recombines TRBV7-8 with TRBJ1-6, with a possible D match to TRBD1 (6 bases). Trimming cost V 1 base and J 6 bases, with 10 bases left between them. Germline V gene lookup returns CDR1 SGHVS and CDR2 FQNEAQ. This CDR3 comprises 15 residues.

The rearrangement uses TRBV7-2 and TRBJ1-5, with TRBD1 matching 9 bases. Germline V CDR1 and CDR2: SGHTA, FQGNSA. The ends lost 1 base at V and 3 bases at J; junction bases unmatched: 4. The CDR3 totals 16 residues. The CDR3 protein is CASSLGTGVVNQPQHF. In nucleotides, the CDR3 is TGTGCCAGCAGCTTAGGGACAGGGGTTGTCAATCAGCCCCAGCATTTT.

This sequence joins TRBV6-1 and TRBJ2-7; D not certain. This CDR3 is 13 amino acids long. Trimming removed 0 bases at V and 4 bases at J, with 7 bases between. Germline lookup yields CDR1 MNHNS and CDR2 SASEGT. The CDR3: CASSEAQDYEQYF. CDR3 DNA sequence: TGTGCCAGCAGTGAAGCCCAGGATTACGAGCAGTACTTC.

The chain joins TRBV28 to TRBJ1-5, with TRBD1 matching 11 bases. V lost 5 bases to trimming and J lost 4 bases; unmatched junction nucleotides: 7. This CDR3 comprises 16 residues. Germline assignment: CDR1 MDHEN and CDR2 SYDVKM. CDR3 in amino acids: CASSPRDRGANQPQHF. CDR3 DNA sequence: TGTGCCAGCAGTCCTCGGGACAGGGGGGCGAATCAGCCCCAGCATTTT.